This passage covers 18 T cell receptor beta chains from one sample sequenced in a study of regulatory T cells in long-lasting Graves disease listed by TCRdb under 2021. The protocol used for the library was multiplex PCR. Sequencing instrument: Illumina HiSeq 4000. To build TCR beta libraries, CDR3 regions were amplified by Arm-PCR using iRepertoire HTBI primers. The raw public reads went through TCRdb reprocessing: fastp at Q25, MiXCR clone calling, in-frame beta chains kept. Duplicate CDR3 protein sequences are folded into a single record with the most common DNA and genes. Recorded for this sample are 250,000 to 300,000 distinct CDR3 sequences; more than 20% of them occurred a single time. The biggest ten clones account for 45% to 70% of the sample. The sample's time point label, decoded: persistent/refractory GD, antithyroid drugs over 5 years with positive TRAb. For both TCR sequencing and RNA sequencing, RNA was extracted from PBMCs using TRIzol.

The sequenced sample was peripheral blood mononuclear cells (PBMCs), obtained when the disease was refractory, from a patient treated with antithyroid drugs. All receptors come from a female donor with Graves disease.

This chain links TRBV5-8 with TRBJ1-1; D remains unclear. The germline CDR1 and CDR2 sequences are SGHTS and YDEGEE. V lost 0 bases to trimming and J lost 5 bases, with 17 bases between them. The CDR3 spans 16 residues. CDR3 in amino acids: CASSLAGVASWTEAFF. The CDR3 region has the DNA TGTGCCAGCAGCTTGGCCGGCGTGGCGTCGTGGACTGAAGCTTTCTTT.

Of note for this clonotype: A much larger clone differs from this one at a single base, so this may be a read error. The chain recombines TRBV6-5 with TRBJ1-5; the D gene is possibly TRBD1 (5 bases). Germline V gene data show CDR1 as MNHEY and CDR2 as SVGAGI. V lost 2 bases to trimming and J lost 6 bases, with 11 bases between them. The CDR3 runs 14 residues. CDR3 in DNA: TGTGCCAGCAGTTACGGGACCGAGCGTCAGCCCCAGCATTTT. This translates into CASSYGTERQPQHF.

This clonotype was seen only a few times. The V and J genes are TRBV20-1 and TRBJ1-6; possibly TRBD1 for D (5 bases). Germline assignment: CDR1 DFQATT and CDR2 SNEGSKA (reference sequence). V gave up 0 bases and J gave up 11 bases, with 14 bases separating them. The CDR3 sequence is 14 residues long. CDR3 sequence reads: CSARDFEGFPPLHF. In DNA, the CDR3 is TGCAGTGCTAGAGATTTCGAGGGGTTCCCACCCCTCCACTTT.

Concerning this clonotype: One base away lies a much larger clone, so this may be a sequencing read error. The chain joins TRBV11-2 to TRBJ2-7, with 12 bases that match TRBD2. Germline assignment: CDR1 SGHAT and CDR2 FQNNGV. The CDR3 spans 16 residues. The CDR3 region is CTSSLLAGGISYEQYF. CDR3 DNA: TGTACCAGCAGCTTACTAGCGGGAGGCATCTCCTACGAGCAGTACTTC.

In its sample, this clonotype was seen a few times. The chain joins TRBV13 to TRBJ1-1, with 12 bases that match TRBD1. CDR1 and CDR2 from the germline V gene are PRHDT and FYEKMQ (reference sequence). V was clipped by 7 bases and J by 3 bases; unmatched bases: 12. The CDR3 has 17 amino acids. The CDR3 sequence is CASTVGDRGRRDTEAFF. In DNA, the CDR3 is TGTGCCAGCACCGTAGGGGACAGGGGGCGCCGGGACACTGAAGCTTTCTTT.

The chain is built from TRBV5-1 and TRBJ2-5, with D possibly being TRBD1 or TRBD2 (5 bases each). Trimming shortened V by 4 bases and J by 2 bases, and 12 bases separated the two germline ends. This CDR3 region has 14 residues. Germline V gene data show CDR1 as SGHRS and CDR2 as YFSETQ. The CDR3 nucleotides read TGCGCCAGCAGCGAGGGGCGGTCTCAAGAGACCCAGTACTTC. It codes for CASSEGRSQETQYF.

The J gene is TRBJ1-5, the V gene TRBV28; 8 bases are a match to TRBD1. V lost 2 bases and J lost 0; bases outside the gene matches: 6. The CDR3 runs 17 residues. Per germline, CDR1 MDHEN and CDR2 SYDVKM. This chain's CDR3 is CASSLRTGSPSNQPQHF. CDR3 sequence (DNA): TGTGCCAGCAGTTTAAGGACAGGGAGCCCTAGCAATCAGCCCCAGCATTTT.

This chain connects TRBV4-1 to TRBJ2-7; 9 positions match TRBD1. V shed 6 bases and J 3 bases; nucleotides not matched to a gene: 12. In germline, CDR1 is MGHRA, CDR2 YSYEKL. The CDR3 has 16 amino acids. The CDR3 DNA reads TGCGCCAGCAGGCCAACCGGGGACAGGGCTTTCTACGAGCAGTACTTC. Translating gives CASRPTGDRAFYEQYF.

V usage is TRBV2 and J usage is TRBJ1-6; D is perhaps TRBD1 (5 bases). V lost 5 bases and J lost 9, with 17 bases in between. Germline V lookup: CDR1 SNHLY, CDR2 FYNNEI. The CDR3 sequence is 15 residues long. CDR3 DNA sequence: TGTGCCAGCAGTCCATCCCAGGGATTCTCTTCACCCCTCCACTTT. It encodes CASSPSQGFSSPLHF.

This clonotype was counted many times. The gene calls are TRBV7-2 and TRBJ1-1; TRBD1 matches at 7 bases. Looked up from germline, CDR1 is SGHTA and CDR2 is FQGNSA. V dropped 5 bases and J dropped 6; count of bases not matched to a gene: 6. The CDR3 sequence is 13 residues long. In DNA, the CDR3 is TGTGCCAGCAGCCCTCGACAGGGAGCTGAAGCTTTCTTT. It translates to CASSPRQGAEAFF. The full variable domain, its missing parts supplied by reference TRBV7-2 and TRBJ1-1, is GAGVSQSPSNKVTEKGKDVELRCDPISGHTALYWYRQSLGQGLEFLIYFQGNSAPDKSGLPSDRFSAERTGGSVSTLTIQRTQQEDSAVYLCASSPRQGAEAFFGQGTRLTVV.

This clonotype has at least ten counts. This rearrangement joins TRBV10-3 to TRBJ2-5, with D possibly being TRBD1 (6 bases). V was cut by 6 bases and J by 2 bases, with 10 bases left in between. The CDR3 runs to 13 residues. Per the germline V gene, CDR1 is ENHRY and CDR2 is SYGVKD. CDR3 loop: CAISPGQQETQYF. As DNA, the CDR3 is TGTGCCATCAGCCCCGGACAGCAAGAGACCCAGTACTTC.

This clonotype was counted between two and nine times. This chain links TRBV4-2 with TRBJ1-5; D possibly corresponds to TRBD1 (6 bases). This CDR3 spans 15 amino acids. In germline, CDR1 is LGHNA, CDR2 YNFKEQ. V lost 5 bases to trimming and J lost 0 bases, with 11 bases between them. CDR3 sequence (DNA): TGTGCCAGCAGCGGCAGACAGGATAGCAATCAGCCCCAGCATTTT. Its protein product is CASSGRQDSNQPQHF.

Worth noting for this clonotype: A junction boundary mismatches the germline segment, possibly from a read error. The gene calls are TRBV6-5 and TRBJ1-4; the D is unclear. Germline V CDR1 and CDR2: MNHEY, SVGAGI. This CDR3 is built from 14 residues. The CDR3 spells CASSYDNLNEKLVF. In nucleotides, the CDR3 is TGTGCCAGCAGTTACGACAATCTGAATGAAAAACTGGTTTTT.

This rearrangement joins TRBV7-2 to TRBJ2-7; 15 bases map to TRBD2. Unmatched junction bases numbered 7, after V lost 2 bases and J lost 5 bases. The CDR3 has 17 residues. The germline V gene has CDR1 SGHTA and CDR2 FQGNSA. The DNA of the CDR3 is TGTGCCAGCAGCTTACGGACTAGCGGGAGGGGCCGCGACGAGCAGTACTTC. This gives the protein CASSLRTSGRGRDEQYF.

With respect to this clonotype: A much larger clone differs by one base, so this may be a read error. This sequence joins TRBV29-1 and TRBJ2-2; D might be TRBD2 (5 bases). Germline loops: CDR1 SQVTM, CDR2 ANQGSEA. This CDR3 comprises 13 residues. Deletions cut 2 bases from V and 1 base from J, with 5 bases between. The CDR3 loop reads CSVERENTGELFF. For the CDR3, the DNA is TGCAGCGTTGAACGGGAGAACACCGGGGAGCTGTTTTTT.

At least ten counts were recorded for this clonotype. The chain carries TRBV28 and TRBJ1-1; possibly TRBD1 for D (5 bases). Trimming shortened V by 6 bases and J by 10 bases, and 15 bases separated the two germline ends. The CDR3 contains 12 residues. Germline CDR1 is MDHEN and CDR2 is SYDVKM. This CDR3 reads CASREQNQGAFF. The CDR3 DNA reads as TGTGCCAGCAGGGAACAGAACCAGGGAGCTTTCTTT.

The chain's CDR3 is CASSPTDGSSYEQYF. CDR3 coding DNA: TGTGCCAGCAGCCCCACGGACGGAAGCTCCTACGAGCAGTACTTC. The chain couples TRBV11-2 to TRBJ2-7; D not resolved. The V gene's germline CDR1 is SGHAT and CDR2 FQNNGV. V lost 5 bases to trimming and J lost 0 bases, with 14 bases between them. The CDR3 contains 15 residues. The variable domain in full, with the rest retrieved from reference TRBV11-2 and TRBJ2-7, is EAGVAQSPRYKIIEKRQSVAFWCNPISGHATLYWYQQILGQGPKLLIQFQNNGVVDDSQLPKDRFSAERLKGVDSTLKIQPAKLEDSAVYLCASSPTDGSSYEQYFGPGTRLTVT.

Only a few counts were recorded for this clonotype. The genes are TRBV27 and TRBJ2-6; no reliable D call. Germline V gene sequence: CDR1 MNHEY, CDR2 SMNVEV (reference sequence). The length of the CDR3 is 14 residues. Trimming removed 6 bases from V and 0 bases from J, with 6 bases in between. CDR3 coding DNA: TGTGCCAGCAGGGTCACCTCTGGGGCCAACGTCCTGACTTTC. Protein: CASRVTSGANVLTF.